What follows describes a single TCR beta chain. Its cognate antigen is unknown. The data stem from a study of healthy donors' naive CD4 and CD8 T cells. Study summary: All functional IMGT TCR alpha variants were covered by new primers.

A linear amplification protocol produced the TCR libraries from about 450 ng of total RNA. TCRdb re-called the reads through MiXCR, storing one row per CDR3 protein. The data contain roughly 200,000 distinct CDR3 sequences, 65% to 75% of them singletons. Overall study findings and caveats: Reportedly, most V and J gene segments showed naive CD4+ versus CD8+ bias. About 13% of CD4/CD8 propensity variance appeared explained by V, J and CDR3 charge. Bulk sequencing left alpha and beta chains unpaired.

V was shortened by 8 bases and J by 2 bases, with 15 bases between the two germline ends. The CDR3 is 14 amino acids. Germline CDR1 MNHEY, CDR2 SMNVEV (reference sequence). This clonotype originated in a pool of human donors in good health; the sample pools cells from several healthy donors. V and J are TRBV27 and TRBJ2-5, with D possibly matching TRBD1 (6 bases). The specimen sequenced was naive CD4+ and CD8+ T cells sorted from blood, pooled from several donors. The CDR3 region has the DNA TGTGCCAGCGGAACAGGGATTCGGCAAGAGACCCAGTACTTC. Translation gives CASGTGIRQETQYF.